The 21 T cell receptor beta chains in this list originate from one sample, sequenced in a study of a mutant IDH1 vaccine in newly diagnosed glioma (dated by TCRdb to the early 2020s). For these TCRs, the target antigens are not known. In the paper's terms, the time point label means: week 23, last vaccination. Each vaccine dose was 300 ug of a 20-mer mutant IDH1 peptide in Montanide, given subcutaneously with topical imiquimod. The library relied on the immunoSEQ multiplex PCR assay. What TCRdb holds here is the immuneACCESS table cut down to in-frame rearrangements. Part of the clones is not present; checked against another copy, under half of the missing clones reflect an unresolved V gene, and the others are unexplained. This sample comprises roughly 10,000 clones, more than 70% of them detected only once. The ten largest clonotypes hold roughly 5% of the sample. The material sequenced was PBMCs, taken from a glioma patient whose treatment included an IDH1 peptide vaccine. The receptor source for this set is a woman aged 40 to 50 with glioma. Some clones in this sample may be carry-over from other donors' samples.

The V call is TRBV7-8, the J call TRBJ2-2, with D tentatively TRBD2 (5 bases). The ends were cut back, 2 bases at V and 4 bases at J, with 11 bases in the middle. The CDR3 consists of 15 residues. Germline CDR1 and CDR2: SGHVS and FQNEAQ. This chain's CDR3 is CASSLRRGRTGELFF. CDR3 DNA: TGTGCCAGCAGCTTACGGCGCGGGCGCACCGGGGAGCTGTTTTTT.

In DNA, the CDR3 is TGTGCCAGCAGCTTAGACCCAGGGATCTACGAGCAGTACTTC. Translation gives CASSLDPGIYEQYF. V usage is TRBV7-2 and J usage is TRBJ2-7, with D possibly TRBD1 on 5 matching bases. With 1 base removed from V and 3 bases from J, the gap between germline ends came to 10 bases. Germline lookup yields CDR1 SGHTA and CDR2 FQGNSA. The CDR3 contains 14 residues. Looking up the rest from reference TRBV7-2 and TRBJ2-7 gives the full variable domain: GAGVSQSPSNKVTEKGKDVELRCDPISGHTALYWYRQSLGQGLEFLIYFQGNSAPDKSGLPSDRFSAERTGGSVSTLTIQRTQQEDSAVYLCASSLDPGIYEQYFGPGTRLTVT.

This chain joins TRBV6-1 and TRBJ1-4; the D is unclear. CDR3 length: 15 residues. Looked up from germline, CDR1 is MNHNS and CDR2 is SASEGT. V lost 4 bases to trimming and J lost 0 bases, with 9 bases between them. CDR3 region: CASSAWTATNEKLFF. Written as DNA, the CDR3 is TGTGCCAGCAGTGCCTGGACTGCAACTAATGAAAAACTGTTTTTT.

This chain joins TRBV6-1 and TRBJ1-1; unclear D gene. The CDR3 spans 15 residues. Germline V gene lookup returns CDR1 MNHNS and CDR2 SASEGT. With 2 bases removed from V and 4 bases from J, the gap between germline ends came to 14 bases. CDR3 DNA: TGTGCCAGCAGTGAATTAGCGGCAGAGAGCACTGAAGCTTTCTTT. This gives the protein CASSELAAESTEAFF.

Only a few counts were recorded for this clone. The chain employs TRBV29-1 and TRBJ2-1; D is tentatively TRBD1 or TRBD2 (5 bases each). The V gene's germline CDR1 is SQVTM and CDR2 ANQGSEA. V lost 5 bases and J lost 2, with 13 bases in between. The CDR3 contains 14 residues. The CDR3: CSVRVRGPYNEQFF. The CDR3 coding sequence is TGCAGCGTTCGGGTGAGGGGACCCTACAATGAGCAGTTCTTC.

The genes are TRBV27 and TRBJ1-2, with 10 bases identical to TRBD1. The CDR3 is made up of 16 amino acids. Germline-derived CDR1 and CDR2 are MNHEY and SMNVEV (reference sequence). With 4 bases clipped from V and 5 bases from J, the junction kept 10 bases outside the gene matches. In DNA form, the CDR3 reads TGTGCCAGCAGTTACCGACAGGGGGCGAAAGTATATGGCTACACCTTC. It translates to CASSYRQGAKVYGYTF.

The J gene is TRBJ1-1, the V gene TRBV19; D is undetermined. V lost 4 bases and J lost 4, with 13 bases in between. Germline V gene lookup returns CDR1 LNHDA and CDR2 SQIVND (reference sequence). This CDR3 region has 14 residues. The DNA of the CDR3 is TGTGCCAGTAGTAGCCCTGACTTCGGCACTGAAGCTTTCTTT. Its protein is CASSSPDFGTEAFF.

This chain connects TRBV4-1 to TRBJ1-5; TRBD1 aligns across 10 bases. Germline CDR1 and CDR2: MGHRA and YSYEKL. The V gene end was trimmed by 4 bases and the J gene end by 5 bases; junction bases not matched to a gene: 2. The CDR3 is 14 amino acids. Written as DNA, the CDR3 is TGCGCCAGCAGCCTCGGGACAGGGGATCAGCCCCAGCATTTT. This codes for CASSLGTGDQPQHF.

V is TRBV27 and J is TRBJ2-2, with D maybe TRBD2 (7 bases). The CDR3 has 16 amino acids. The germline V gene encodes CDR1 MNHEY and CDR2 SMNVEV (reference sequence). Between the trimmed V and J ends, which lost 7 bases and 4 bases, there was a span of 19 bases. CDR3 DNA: TGTGCCAGCACCGAATGGGGGGGCCGGAGCACCGGGGAGCTGTTTTTT. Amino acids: CASTEWGGRSTGELFF.

CDR3 nucleotide sequence: TGTGCCTGGAGAAAAGGGGGTTCCTACGAGCAGTACTTC. Translating it yields CAWRKGGSYEQYF. The gene calls are TRBV30 and TRBJ2-7; tentative D call: TRBD1 (6 bases). Trimming removed 3 bases at V and 1 base at J, with 10 bases between. CDR3 length equals 13 residues. The germline CDR1 and CDR2 sequences are GTSNPN and SVGIG (reference sequence).

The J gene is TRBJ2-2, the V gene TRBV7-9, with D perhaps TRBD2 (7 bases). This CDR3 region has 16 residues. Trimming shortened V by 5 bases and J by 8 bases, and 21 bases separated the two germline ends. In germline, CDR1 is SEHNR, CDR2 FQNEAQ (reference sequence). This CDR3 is CASSSTRGASMGELFF. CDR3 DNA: TGTGCCAGCAGCAGCACTCGGGGGGCCAGTATGGGGGAGCTGTTTTTT.

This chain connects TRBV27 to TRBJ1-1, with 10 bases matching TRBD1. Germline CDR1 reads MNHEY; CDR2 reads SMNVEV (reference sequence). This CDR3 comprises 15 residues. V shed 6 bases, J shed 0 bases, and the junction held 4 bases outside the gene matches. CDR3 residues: CASSPTGGMNTEAFF. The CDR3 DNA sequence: TGTGCCAGCAGCCCGACAGGGGGCATGAACACTGAAGCTTTCTTT.

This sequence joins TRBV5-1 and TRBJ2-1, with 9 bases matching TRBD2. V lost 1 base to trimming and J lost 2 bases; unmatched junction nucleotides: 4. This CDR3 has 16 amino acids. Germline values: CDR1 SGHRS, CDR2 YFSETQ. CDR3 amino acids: CASSLTVAGAYNEQFF. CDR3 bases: TGCGCCAGCAGCTTGACCGTAGCGGGAGCCTACAATGAGCAGTTCTTC. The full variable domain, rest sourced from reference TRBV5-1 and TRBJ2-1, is KAGVTQTPRYLIKTRGQQVTLSCSPISGHRSVSWYQQTPGQGLQFLFEYFSETQRNKGNFPGRFSGRQFSNSRSEMNVSTLELGDSALYLCASSLTVAGAYNEQFFGPGTRLTVL.

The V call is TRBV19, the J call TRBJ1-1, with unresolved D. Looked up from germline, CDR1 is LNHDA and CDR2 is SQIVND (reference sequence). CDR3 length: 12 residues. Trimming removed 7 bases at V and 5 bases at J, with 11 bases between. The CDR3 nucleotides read TGTGCCAGTAACGTCGAGGAAACTGAAGCTTTCTTT. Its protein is CASNVEETEAFF.

DNA of the CDR3: TGTGCCAGTAGTATACCCCTGATCCGGGACAGCTATGGCTACACCTTC. This encodes CASSIPLIRDSYGYTF. V gene TRBV19 combines with J gene TRBJ1-2, with 7 bases aligning to TRBD1. The CDR3 is made up of 16 amino acids. The ends lost 2 bases at V and 4 bases at J; junction bases unmatched: 10. Germline V CDR1 and CDR2: LNHDA, SQIVND (reference sequence).

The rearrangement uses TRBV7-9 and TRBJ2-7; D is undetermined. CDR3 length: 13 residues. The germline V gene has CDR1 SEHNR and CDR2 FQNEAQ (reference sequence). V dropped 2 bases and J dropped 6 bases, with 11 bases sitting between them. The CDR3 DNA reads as TGTGCCAGCAGCTTATTGACCGTCGGCGAGCAGTACTTC. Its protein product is CASSLLTVGEQYF.

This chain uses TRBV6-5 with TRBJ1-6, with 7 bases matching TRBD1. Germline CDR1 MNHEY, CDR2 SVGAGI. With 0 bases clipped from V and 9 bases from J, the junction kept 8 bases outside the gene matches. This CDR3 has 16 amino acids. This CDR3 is CASSYSLQGRGSPLHF. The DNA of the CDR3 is TGTGCCAGCAGTTACTCCCTACAGGGGAGAGGTTCACCCCTCCACTTT.

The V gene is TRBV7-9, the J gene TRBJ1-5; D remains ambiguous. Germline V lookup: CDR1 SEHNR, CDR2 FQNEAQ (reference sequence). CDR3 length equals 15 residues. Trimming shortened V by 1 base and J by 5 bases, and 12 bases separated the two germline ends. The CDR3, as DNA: TGTGCCAGCAGCTTAGGTTCGGGTCTTGATCAGCCCCAGCATTTT. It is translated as CASSLGSGLDQPQHF. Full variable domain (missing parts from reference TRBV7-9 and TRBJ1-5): DTGVSQNPRHKITKRGQNVTFRCDPISEHNRLYWYRQTLGQGPEFLTYFQNEAQLEKSRLLSDRFSAERPKGSFSTLEIQRTEQGDSAMYLCASSLGSGLDQPQHFGDGTRLSIL.

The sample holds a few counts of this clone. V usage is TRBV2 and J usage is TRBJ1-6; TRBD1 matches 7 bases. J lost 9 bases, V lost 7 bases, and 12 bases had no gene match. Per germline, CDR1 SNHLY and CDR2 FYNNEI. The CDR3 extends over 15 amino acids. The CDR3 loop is CASNQGDSSFSPLHF. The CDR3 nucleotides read TGTGCCAGCAACCAAGGGGACAGTTCTTTTTCACCCCTCCACTTT.

The CDR3 is CASSQGLAGGPGEQYF. CDR3 in DNA: TGTGCCAGCAGCCAAGGACTAGCGGGAGGGCCGGGCGAGCAGTACTTC. The chain is built from TRBV7-9 and TRBJ2-7, with 15 bases aligning to TRBD2. The CDR3 has 16 residues. With V trimmed by 5 bases and J by 6 bases, 8 bases remained unmatched. Germline loops: CDR1 SEHNR, CDR2 FQNEAQ (reference sequence).

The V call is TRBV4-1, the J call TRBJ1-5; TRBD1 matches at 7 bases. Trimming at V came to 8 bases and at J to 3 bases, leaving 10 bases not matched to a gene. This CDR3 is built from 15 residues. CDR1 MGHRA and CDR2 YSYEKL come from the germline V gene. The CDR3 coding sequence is TGCGCCAGCTCTCGGGGGGGGACAGCCAATCAGCCCCAGCATTTT. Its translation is CASSRGGTANQPQHF.